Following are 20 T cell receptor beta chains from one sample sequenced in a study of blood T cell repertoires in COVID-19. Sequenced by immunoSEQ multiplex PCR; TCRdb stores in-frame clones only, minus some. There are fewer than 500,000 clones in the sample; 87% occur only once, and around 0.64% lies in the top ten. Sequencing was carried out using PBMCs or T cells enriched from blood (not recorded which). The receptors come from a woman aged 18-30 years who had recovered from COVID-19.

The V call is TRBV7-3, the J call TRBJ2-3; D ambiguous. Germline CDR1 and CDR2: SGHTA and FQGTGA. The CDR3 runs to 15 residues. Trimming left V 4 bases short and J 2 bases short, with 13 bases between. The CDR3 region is CASSSGSLATDTQYF. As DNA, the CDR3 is TGTGCCAGCAGCTCTGGCAGCTTAGCCACAGATACGCAGTATTTT.

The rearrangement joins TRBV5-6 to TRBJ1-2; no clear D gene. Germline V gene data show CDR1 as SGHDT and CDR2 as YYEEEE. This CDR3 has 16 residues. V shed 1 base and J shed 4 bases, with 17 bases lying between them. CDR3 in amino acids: CASSLSGEARSYGYTF. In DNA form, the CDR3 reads TGTGCCAGCAGCTTGAGCGGAGAGGCCCGATCCTATGGCTACACCTTC.

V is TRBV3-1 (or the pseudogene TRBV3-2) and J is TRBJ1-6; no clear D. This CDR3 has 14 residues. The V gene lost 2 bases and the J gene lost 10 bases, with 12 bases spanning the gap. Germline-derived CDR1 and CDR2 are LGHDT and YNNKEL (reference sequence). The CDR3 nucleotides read TGTGCCAGCAGCCAAACGAGGGCCACATCACCCCTCCACTTT. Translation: CASSQTRATSPLHF.

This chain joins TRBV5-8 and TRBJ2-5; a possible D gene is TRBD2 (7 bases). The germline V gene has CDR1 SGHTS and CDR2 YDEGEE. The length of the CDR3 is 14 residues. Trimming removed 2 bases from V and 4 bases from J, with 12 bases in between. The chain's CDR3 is CASSFGGPGETQYF. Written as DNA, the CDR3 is TGTGCCAGCAGCTTCGGGGGGCCAGGAGAGACCCAGTACTTC.

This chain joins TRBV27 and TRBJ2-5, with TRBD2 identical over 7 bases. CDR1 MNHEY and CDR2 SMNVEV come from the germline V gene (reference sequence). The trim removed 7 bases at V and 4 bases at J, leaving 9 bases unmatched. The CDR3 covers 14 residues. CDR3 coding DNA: TGTGCCAGCAACGTGAGGGGACTACGAGAGACCCAGTACTTC. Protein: CASNVRGLRETQYF.

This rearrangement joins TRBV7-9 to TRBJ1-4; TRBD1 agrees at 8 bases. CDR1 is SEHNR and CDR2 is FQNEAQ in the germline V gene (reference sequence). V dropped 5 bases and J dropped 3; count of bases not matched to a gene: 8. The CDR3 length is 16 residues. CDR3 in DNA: TGTGCCAGCAGCCCCGGGCAGGGGGCTCCTAATGAAAAACTGTTTTTT. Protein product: CASSPGQGAPNEKLFF.

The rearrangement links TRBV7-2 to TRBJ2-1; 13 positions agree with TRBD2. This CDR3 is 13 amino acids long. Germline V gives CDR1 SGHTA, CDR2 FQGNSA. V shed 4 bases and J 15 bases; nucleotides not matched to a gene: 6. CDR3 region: CASSSLAGGPWFF. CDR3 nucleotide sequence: TGTGCCAGCAGCTCACTAGCGGGGGGGCCTTGGTTCTTC.

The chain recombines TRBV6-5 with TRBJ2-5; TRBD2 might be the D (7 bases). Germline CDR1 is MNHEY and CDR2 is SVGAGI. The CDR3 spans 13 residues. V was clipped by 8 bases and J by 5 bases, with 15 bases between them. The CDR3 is CASSRGGRETQYF. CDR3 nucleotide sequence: TGTGCCAGCTCAAGGGGGGGCCGGGAGACCCAGTACTTC.

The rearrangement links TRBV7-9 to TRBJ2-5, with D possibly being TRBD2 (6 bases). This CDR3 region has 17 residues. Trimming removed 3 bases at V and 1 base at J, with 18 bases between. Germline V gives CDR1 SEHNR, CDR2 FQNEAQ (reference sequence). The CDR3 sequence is CASSLGGAQPPQETQYF. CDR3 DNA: TGTGCCAGCAGCTTGGGCGGGGCGCAACCTCCCCAAGAGACCCAGTACTTC.

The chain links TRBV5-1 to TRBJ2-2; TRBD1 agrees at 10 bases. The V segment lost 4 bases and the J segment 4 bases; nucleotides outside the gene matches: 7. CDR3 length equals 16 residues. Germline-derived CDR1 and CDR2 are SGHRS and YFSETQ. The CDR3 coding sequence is TGCGCCAGCAGCCCCCCGGACAGGGGGTCCACCGGGGAGCTGTTTTTT. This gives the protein CASSPPDRGSTGELFF.

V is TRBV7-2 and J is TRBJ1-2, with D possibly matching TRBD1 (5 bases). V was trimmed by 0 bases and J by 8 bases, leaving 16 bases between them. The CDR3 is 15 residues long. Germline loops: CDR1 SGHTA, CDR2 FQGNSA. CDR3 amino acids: CASSLAGVGTNGYTF. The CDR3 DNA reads TGTGCCAGCAGCTTAGCGGGGGTCGGGACTAACGGCTACACCTTC. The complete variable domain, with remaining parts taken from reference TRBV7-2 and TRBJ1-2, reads GAGVSQSPSNKVTEKGKDVELRCDPISGHTALYWYRQSLGQGLEFLIYFQGNSAPDKSGLPSDRFSAERTGGSVSTLTIQRTQQEDSAVYLCASSLAGVGTNGYTFGSGTRLTVV.

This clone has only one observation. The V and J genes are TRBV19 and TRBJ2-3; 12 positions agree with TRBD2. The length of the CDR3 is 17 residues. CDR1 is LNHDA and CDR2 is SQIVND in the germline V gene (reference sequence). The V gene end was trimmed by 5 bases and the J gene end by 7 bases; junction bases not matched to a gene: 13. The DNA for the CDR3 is TGTGCCAGTAGTCTCAGCCTAGCGGGGGGGCACGTGAATACGCAGTATTTT. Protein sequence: CASSLSLAGGHVNTQYF.

The CDR3 coding sequence is TGTGCCAGCTCGGACATTGATGGCTACACCTTC. Residues: CASSDIDGYTF. The chain has TRBV6-5 and TRBJ1-2; D is perhaps TRBD1 (5 bases). Trimming took 8 bases from V and 6 from J, leaving 10 bases between them. CDR3 length: 11 amino acids. Germline V lookup: CDR1 MNHEY, CDR2 SVGAGI.

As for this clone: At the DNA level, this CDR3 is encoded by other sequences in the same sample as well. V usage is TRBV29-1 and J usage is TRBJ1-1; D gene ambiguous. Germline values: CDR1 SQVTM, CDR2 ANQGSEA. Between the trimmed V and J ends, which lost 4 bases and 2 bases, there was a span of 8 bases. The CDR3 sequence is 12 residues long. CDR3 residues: CSVGGLNTEAFF. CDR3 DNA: TGCAGCGTTGGAGGGCTTAACACTGAAGCTTTCTTT.

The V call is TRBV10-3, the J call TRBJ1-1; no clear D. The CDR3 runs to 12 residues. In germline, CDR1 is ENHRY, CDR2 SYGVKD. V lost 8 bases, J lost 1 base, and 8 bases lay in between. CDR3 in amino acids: CAIARGNTEAFF. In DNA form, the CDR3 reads TGTGCCATCGCCCGCGGGAACACTGAAGCTTTCTTT.

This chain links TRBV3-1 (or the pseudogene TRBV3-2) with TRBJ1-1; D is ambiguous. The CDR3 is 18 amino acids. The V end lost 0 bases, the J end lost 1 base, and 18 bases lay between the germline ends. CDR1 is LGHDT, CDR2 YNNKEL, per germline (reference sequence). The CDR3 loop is CASSQEWLGGGANTEAFF. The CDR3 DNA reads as TGTGCCAGCAGCCAAGAGTGGTTAGGTGGCGGAGCGAACACTGAAGCTTTCTTT.

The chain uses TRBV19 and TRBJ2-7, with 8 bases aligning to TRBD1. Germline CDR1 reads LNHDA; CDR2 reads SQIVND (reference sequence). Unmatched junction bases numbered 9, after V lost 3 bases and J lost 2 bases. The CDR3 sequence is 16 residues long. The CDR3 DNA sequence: TGTGCCAGTAGTATGGGCGGGGACAGGCATCCCTACGAGCAGTACTTC. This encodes CASSMGGDRHPYEQYF.

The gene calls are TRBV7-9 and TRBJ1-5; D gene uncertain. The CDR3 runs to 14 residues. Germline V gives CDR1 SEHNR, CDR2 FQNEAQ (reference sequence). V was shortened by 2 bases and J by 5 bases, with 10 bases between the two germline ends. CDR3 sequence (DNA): TGTGCCAGCAGCTTACAAGGCCAGGATCAGCCCCAGCATTTT. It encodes CASSLQGQDQPQHF.

The CDR3: CASSRDREETQYF. As DNA, the CDR3 is TGCGCCAGCTCCCGGGACAGGGAAGAGACCCAGTACTTC. This chain links TRBV5-1 with TRBJ2-5; TRBD1 aligns across 9 bases. V shed 7 bases, J shed 3 bases, and the junction held 4 bases outside the gene matches. The CDR3 loop spans 13 amino acids. From germline, CDR1 is SGHRS and CDR2 YFSETQ.

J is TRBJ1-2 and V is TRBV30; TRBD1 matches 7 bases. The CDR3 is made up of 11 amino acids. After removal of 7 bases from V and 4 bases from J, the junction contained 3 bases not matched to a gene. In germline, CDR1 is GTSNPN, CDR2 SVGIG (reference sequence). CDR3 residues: CASGQVYGYTF. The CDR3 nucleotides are TGTGCCTCTGGACAGGTCTATGGCTACACCTTC.